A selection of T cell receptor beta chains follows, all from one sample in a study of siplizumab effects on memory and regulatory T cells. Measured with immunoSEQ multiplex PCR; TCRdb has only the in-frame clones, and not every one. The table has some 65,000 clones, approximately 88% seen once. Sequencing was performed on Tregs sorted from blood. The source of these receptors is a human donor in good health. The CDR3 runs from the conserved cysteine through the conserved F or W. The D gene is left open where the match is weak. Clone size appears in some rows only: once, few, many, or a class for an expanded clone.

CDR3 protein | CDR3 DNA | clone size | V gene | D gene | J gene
CATRTSNQPQHF | TGTGCCACTCGGACAAGCAATCAGCCCCAGCATTTT | many | TRBV10-3 | NA | TRBJ1-5
CASRTDVSGNTIYF | TGTGCCAGCAGAACGGACGTCTCTGGAAACACCATATATTTT | NA | TRBV6-1 | NA | TRBJ1-3
CASSVGQISYNEQFF | TGTGCCAGCAGCGTAGGACAGATCTCCTACAATGAGCAGTTCTTC | NA | TRBV9 | NA | TRBJ2-1
CASRIHGTAWNGYTF | TGTGCCAGCAGGATTCATGGGACAGCTTGGAATGGCTACACCTTC | NA | TRBV28 | TRBD1 | TRBJ1-2
CASSAQGDSNQPQHF | TGTGCCAGCAGTGCGCAGGGCGACAGCAATCAGCCCCAGCATTTT | NA | TRBV25-1 | NA | TRBJ1-5
CASSQGQEWETQYF | TGTGCCAGCAGCCAAGGTCAGGAATGGGAGACCCAGTACTTC | NA | TRBV4-2 | NA | TRBJ2-5
CASSLARDRTQYF | TGCGCCAGCAGCTTGGCCCGGGACAGGACCCAGTACTTC | once | TRBV5-1 | TRBD1 | TRBJ2-5
CASSPDGEETQYF | TGTGCCAGCTCACCAGATGGGGAAGAGACCCAGTACTTC | NA | TRBV18 | NA | TRBJ2-5
CASSLITGTDTQYF | TGTGCCAGCAGTTTAATAACAGGCACAGATACGCAGTATTTT | once | TRBV28 | NA | TRBJ2-3
CASSFYGADTQYF | TGTGCCAGCAGCTTTTACGGGGCAGATACGCAGTATTTT | NA | TRBV5-4 | NA | TRBJ2-3
CASSPAGGTNYGYTF | TGTGCCAGCAGTCCCGCGGGCGGGACTAACTATGGCTACACCTTC | once | TRBV6-5 | NA | TRBJ1-2
CAWSRGLAGGNNEQFF | TGTGCCTGGAGTAGGGGACTAGCGGGGGGGAACAATGAGCAGTTCTTC | NA | TRBV30 | TRBD2 | TRBJ2-1
CASSTGQWNSPLHF | TGTGCCAGCAGCACGGGACAGTGGAATTCACCCCTCCACTTT | NA | TRBV5-4 | TRBD1 | TRBJ1-6
CASSLYKPSGNTIYF | TGTGCCAGCAGTTTGTACAAGCCCTCTGGAAACACCATATATTTT | NA | TRBV27 | NA | TRBJ1-3
CASRPQGENTEAFF | TGTGCCAGCAGGCCGCAGGGGGAGAACACTGAAGCTTTCTTT | NA | TRBV7-9 | TRBD1 | TRBJ1-1
CAWSVQLVEQFF | TGTGCCTGGAGTGTACAATTGGTTGAGCAGTTCTTC | NA | TRBV30 | NA | TRBJ2-1
CASSSVGGAGANVLTF | TGTGCCAGCAGTTCCGTAGGGGGCGCGGGGGCCAACGTCCTGACTTTC | NA | TRBV28 | TRBD1 | TRBJ2-6
CASSNRDTYEQYF | TGTGCCAGCAGCAACCGGGACACCTACGAGCAGTACTTC | NA | TRBV5-4 | NA | TRBJ2-7
CAVSGGGELFF | TGTGCCGTCAGCGGGGGCGGGGAGCTGTTTTTT | NA | TRBV10-3 | TRBD2 | TRBJ2-2
CSAQITGELFF | TGCAGCGCACAGATCACCGGGGAGCTGTTTTTT | NA | TRBV29-1 | NA | TRBJ2-2
CASSQDRTGVGTEAFF | TGCGCCAGCAGCCAAGATAGAACAGGGGTAGGCACTGAAGCTTTCTTT | NA | TRBV4-3 | TRBD1 | TRBJ1-1
CAISETGDTGELFF | TGTGCCATCAGTGAGACAGGGGACACCGGGGAGCTGTTTTTT | NA | TRBV10-3 | TRBD1 | TRBJ2-2
CASSATGTRFGEQYF | TGTGCCAGCAGTGCCACGGGGACCAGGTTCGGGGAGCAGTACTTC | NA | TRBV25-1 | NA | TRBJ2-7
CASSKTVKSGANVLTF | TGTGCCAGCAGTAAGACGGTGAAGTCTGGGGCCAACGTCCTGACTTTC | once | TRBV7-2 | NA | TRBJ2-6
CASSLPEGAGNQPQHF | TGTGCCAGCAGTTTGCCAGAGGGGGCGGGAAATCAGCCCCAGCATTTT | NA | TRBV6-6 | TRBD1 | TRBJ1-5
CASSQDETPLYYTQYF | TGCGCCAGCAGCCAAGATGAGACTCCCCTGTATTATACGCAGTATTTT | NA | TRBV4-1 | NA | TRBJ2-3
CASSPLRGNTEAFF | TGTGCCAGCAGCCCGCTCAGGGGGAACACTGAAGCTTTCTTT | NA | TRBV11-2 | NA | TRBJ1-1
CASSEGGARQFF | TGTGCCAGCAGTGAGGGGGGGGCGCGGCAGTTCTTC | few | TRBV25-1 | NA | TRBJ2-1